This T cell receptor (beta chain) was retrieved from a study of early T cells in non-severe SARS-CoV-2 infection. Across the study: Bulk RNA from unsorted whole blood was sequenced; chains were unpaired.

Individual cDNA molecules carried attached unique molecular identifiers. TCRdb analysed the 5' RACE reads with MiXCR anew, one entry per CDR3 protein. The repertoire has about 60,000 distinct CDR3 sequences, 9.5% to 15% of them found once; the top ten carry roughly 4.2%. This clonotype was counted a few times. What it recognizes is unknown. This CDR3 region has 13 residues. Study-wide points: Anti-spike CD8 responses were favored by VDJdb matching, which missed private and CD4 specificities.

The J gene is TRBJ1-1, the V gene TRBV21-1; the table's TRBD1 call for D was not verified on the DNA. TRBV21-1 is a pseudogene. The source of this sequence is an adult who was a healthcare worker with PCR-confirmed SARS-CoV-2 infection or an uninfected control (not recorded which). Sequenced material: whole blood. The CDR3 here is CASKGGPQTEAFF. Written as DNA, the CDR3 is TGTGCCAGCAAAGGGGGCCCGCAAACTGAAGCTTTCTTT.